These 30 T cell receptor beta chains came from one sample sequenced in a study of T cells after yellow fever vaccination. TCRdb itself ran the 5' RACE reads through MiXCR, one entry per CDR3 protein. This sample has a few hundred thousand distinct CDR3 sequences; 6.2% occur once, and the top ten carry 15%. Here the sequenced sample was PBMCs, taken 5 days after the yellow fever booster vaccination. Every receptor here comes from a man younger than 45 who received the YFV17D yellow fever vaccine.

There are many counts of this clonotype. V gene TRBV6-1 combines with J gene TRBJ1-1; D gene uncertain. The CDR3 spans 11 residues. V lost 3 bases to trimming and J lost 4 bases, with 3 bases between them. Germline values: CDR1 MNHNS, CDR2 SASEGT. The CDR3 nucleotides are TGTGCCAGCAGTGAGGCCACTGAAGCTTTCTTT. Protein product: CASSEATEAFF.

This clonotype was seen more than once but under ten times. The gene calls are TRBV7-2 and TRBJ2-3; 7 bases are a match to TRBD1. CDR3 size: 14 residues. Germline CDR1 is SGHTA and CDR2 is FQGNSA. The V and J ends lost 4 bases and 10 bases, in that order; junction bases with no gene match: 11. The CDR3 DNA reads as TGTGCCAGCAGCTATGGGACAGACCAGTTTGCGCAGTATTTT. It yields the protein CASSYGTDQFAQYF.

This clonotype was detected a few times. J is TRBJ2-7 and V is TRBV12-3 or TRBV12-4; weak D call: TRBD1 (6 bases). Trimming removed 3 bases from V and 2 bases from J, with 20 bases in between. This CDR3 has 17 residues. CDR3: CASSFTTELTGPYEQYF. In nucleotides, the CDR3 is TGTGCCAGCAGTTTTACGACAGAGCTGACAGGTCCCTACGAGCAGTACTTC.

The table lists this clonotype with many counts. V usage is TRBV6-2 or TRBV6-3 and J usage is TRBJ2-3, with 14 bases fitting TRBD2. J gave up 4 bases and V 5 bases, and 5 bases lay outside the gene matches. Germline values: CDR1 MNHEY, CDR2 SVGEGT. This CDR3 region has 16 residues. The CDR3 sequence is CASSSRLAGGPDTQYF. CDR3 nucleotide sequence: TGTGCCAGCAGTAGCAGACTAGCGGGAGGGCCAGATACGCAGTATTTT.

The V and J genes are TRBV10-3 and TRBJ2-3; D gene ambiguous. CDR1 and CDR2 from the germline V gene are ENHRY and SYGVKD. The CDR3 consists of 13 residues. V shed 10 bases and J shed 1 base, with 12 bases lying between them. This CDR3 is CASRASGTDTQYF. The CDR3, as DNA: TGTGCCAGCCGGGCCTCGGGCACAGATACGCAGTATTTT.

This clonotype came up many times. J is TRBJ1-6 and V is TRBV3-1; D unresolved. Germline V gene data show CDR1 as LGHDT and CDR2 as YNNKEL (reference sequence). With 4 bases removed from V and 11 bases from J, the gap between germline ends came to 9 bases. The CDR3 consists of 12 residues. CDR3 sequence: CASSRYSTPLHF. The CDR3 bases are TGTGCCAGCAGCCGATACTCGACACCCCTCCACTTT.

The rearrangement links TRBV20-1 to TRBJ2-7, with 7 bases matching TRBD1. CDR1 is DFQATT, CDR2 SNEGSKA, per germline (reference sequence). V lost 4 bases, J lost 1 base, and 4 bases stayed unmatched. The CDR3 extends over 13 amino acids. CDR3 residues: CSANAGGSYEQYF. The DNA of the CDR3 is TGCAGTGCTAACGCAGGGGGATCCTACGAGCAGTACTTC.

This clonotype appeared a few times. The rearrangement links TRBV5-4 to TRBJ2-3; a weak D match, TRBD2 (5 bases). Trimming took off 3 bases at V and 2 bases at J, with 16 bases between the two ends. This CDR3 comprises 16 residues. The germline gives CDR1 SGHNT, CDR2 YYREEE (reference sequence). The CDR3 DNA reads as TGTGCCAGCAGCTCCTTCAAGAGCGGAAACACAGATACGCAGTATTTT. Protein: CASSSFKSGNTDTQYF. Drawing the rest from reference TRBV5-4 and TRBJ2-3, the complete variable domain is ETGVTQSPTHLIKTRGQQVTLRCSSQSGHNTVSWYQQALGQGPQFIFQYYREEENGRGNFPPRFSGLQFPNYSSELNVNALELDDSALYLCASSSFKSGNTDTQYFGPGTRLTVL.

The V call is TRBV9, the J call TRBJ2-7; 9 bases agree with TRBD1. Germline CDR1 and CDR2: SGDLS and YYNGEE. The CDR3 is 15 residues long. Unmatched junction bases numbered 8, after V lost 4 bases and J lost 3 bases. CDR3 loop: CASSPSGTGNYEQYF. As DNA, the CDR3 is TGTGCCAGCAGCCCCTCAGGGACAGGGAACTACGAGCAGTACTTC.

The chain links TRBV6-1 to TRBJ1-3; tentatively, D is TRBD1 (6 bases). Trimming took 5 bases from V and 0 from J, leaving 11 bases between them. CDR3 length equals 15 residues. Germline assignment: CDR1 MNHNS and CDR2 SASEGT. CDR3 nucleotide sequence: TGTGCCAGCAGTCCAGGGGCCTACTCTGGAAACACCATATATTTT. Translation gives CASSPGAYSGNTIYF.

This clonotype was seen at least ten times. The chain uses TRBV27 and TRBJ1-1; D possibly corresponds to TRBD1 (5 bases). The CDR3 contains 13 residues. V lost 4 bases, J lost 4 bases, and 10 bases lay in between. From germline, CDR1 is MNHEY and CDR2 SMNVEV (reference sequence). CDR3 amino acids: CASSSRQSTEAFF. The CDR3 DNA reads as TGTGCCAGCAGTTCACGACAGTCCACTGAAGCTTTCTTT.

The J gene is TRBJ2-5, the V gene TRBV20-1; a weak D match, TRBD1 (6 bases). The CDR3 extends over 12 amino acids. Trimming took 5 bases from V and 3 from J, leaving 10 bases between them. Germline V CDR1 and CDR2: DFQATT, SNEGSKA (reference sequence). Here the CDR3 reads CSAGTGKETQYF. The CDR3 DNA is TGCAGTGCTGGAACAGGGAAAGAGACCCAGTACTTC.

CDR3 in DNA: TGTGCCAGCAGGGGACGGGACACCCTTCCTTACAATGAGCAGTTCTTC. Residues: CASRGRDTLPYNEQFF. The V call is TRBV21-1, the J call TRBJ2-1; the table's TRBD1 call for D was not verified on the DNA. TRBV21-1 is a pseudogene segment. The CDR3 spans 16 residues.

This clonotype has more than one count but fewer than ten. The chain recombines TRBV20-1 with TRBJ2-5; the D gene is possibly TRBD2 (6 bases). The CDR3 loop spans 13 amino acids. Trimming took off 4 bases at V and 4 bases at J, with 13 bases between the two ends. Germline-derived CDR1 and CDR2 are DFQATT and SNEGSKA (reference sequence). Here the CDR3 DNA reads TGCAGTGCTACCAGGAGCGGGCGAGAGACCCAGTACTTC. This encodes CSATRSGRETQYF.

Comments on this clonotype: A much larger clone differs by one base, so this may be a read error. The chain combines TRBV7-2 with TRBJ2-3; 13 nucleotides line up with TRBD2. The CDR3 consists of 17 residues. Germline CDR1 SGHTA, CDR2 FQGNSA. For the CDR3, the DNA is TGTGCCGGCAGCTCACTAGCGGGAGGGCCCCCCACAGATACGCAGTATTTT. Its protein is CAGSSLAGGPPTDTQYF. The whole variable domain, filled in from reference TRBV7-2 and TRBJ2-3, reads GAGVSQSPSNKVTEKGKDVELRCDPISGHTALYWYRQSLGQGLEFLIYFQGNSAPDKSGLPSDRFSAERTGGSVSTLTIQRTQQEDSAVYLCAGSSLAGGPPTDTQYFGPGTRLTVL.

A few counts support this clonotype. The chain is built from TRBV7-9 and TRBJ2-7, with TRBD2 as a possible D gene (6 bases). V was pared by 5 bases and J by 5 bases, with 22 bases between. The CDR3 length is 16 residues. Germline V lookup: CDR1 SEHNR, CDR2 FQNEAQ (reference sequence). CDR3 DNA: TGTGCCAGCAGCCCCCAGGAGGGAAGTGATCTAGACGAGCAGTACTTC. As protein: CASSPQEGSDLDEQYF.

The DNA of the CDR3 is TGCGCCAGCAGCTTGGCAGGGACTAGCGCGGCGTGGGATACGCAGTATTTT. Protein product: CASSLAGTSAAWDTQYF. The rearrangement joins TRBV5-1 to TRBJ2-3; 10 bases agree with TRBD2. CDR1 is SGHRS, CDR2 YFSETQ, per germline. This CDR3 is built from 17 residues. After removal of 0 bases from V and 6 bases from J, the junction contained 10 bases not matched to a gene.

V and J are TRBV27 and TRBJ1-2, with D possibly matching TRBD1 (6 bases). Germline-derived CDR1 and CDR2 are MNHEY and SMNVEV (reference sequence). Trimming removed 4 bases from V and 8 bases from J, with 17 bases in between. CDR3 length: 14 amino acids. The chain's CDR3 is CASSSREGVRGYTF. The CDR3 DNA is TGTGCCAGCAGTTCAAGGGAGGGGGTTCGGGGCTACACCTTC.

This clonotype was counted only a few times. The V gene is TRBV9, the J gene TRBJ2-2; 7 bases align to TRBD1. The germline V gene has CDR1 SGDLS and CDR2 YYNGEE. CDR3 length: 16 residues. J gave up 5 bases and V 7 bases, and 14 bases lay outside the gene matches. For the CDR3, the DNA is TGTGCCAGCCTTTTTGGCCCAACAGGGGAAACCGGGGAGCTGTTTTTT. This gives the protein CASLFGPTGETGELFF.

This clonotype was counted ten times or more. At one boundary the junction diverges from the germline segment, which might be a read error. V is TRBV7-7 and J is TRBJ2-1; D is tentatively TRBD1 or TRBD2 (6 bases each). Germline CDR1 reads SSHAT; CDR2 reads FNYEAQ (reference sequence). This CDR3 has 15 residues. DNA for the CDR3: TGTGCTAGCAGCTCCGTAGGGGGAGGAATTGATGAGCAGTTCTTC. It encodes CASSSVGGGIDEQFF. Using reference TRBV7-7 and TRBJ2-1 for the parts outside the CDR3, the full variable domain is GAGVSQSPRYKVTKRGQDVTLRCDPISSHATLYWYQQALGQGPEFLTYFNYEAQPDKSGLPSDRFSAERPEGSISTLTIQRTEQRDSAMYRCASSSVGGGIDEQFFGPGTRLTVL.

This clonotype was detected only a few times. The rearrangement joins TRBV30 to TRBJ2-7; possibly TRBD1 for D (6 bases). The V end was cut by 2 bases, the J end by 7 bases, with 12 bases between. The germline gives CDR1 GTSNPN, CDR2 SVGIG (reference sequence). This CDR3 region has 12 residues. The chain's CDR3 is CAWSRSGVEQYF. The CDR3 nucleotides read TGTGCCTGGAGTCGGTCAGGGGTAGAGCAGTACTTC.

This clonotype was observed many times. The chain is built from TRBV2 and TRBJ2-1, with no clear D. V gave up 3 bases and J gave up 0 bases, with 12 bases separating them. Germline-derived CDR1 and CDR2 are SNHLY and FYNNEI. The CDR3 runs to 16 residues. The CDR3 nucleotides read TGTGCCAGCAGTGATGTGGTTACAAGCTCCTACAATGAGCAGTTCTTC. Translated: CASSDVVTSSYNEQFF.

The V call is TRBV4-2, the J call TRBJ2-7, with TRBD2 matching 10 bases. The CDR3 has 18 residues. Germline V gene data show CDR1 as LGHNA and CDR2 as YNFKEQ. With 0 bases clipped from V and 3 bases from J, the junction kept 11 bases outside the gene matches. CDR3 DNA: TGTGCCAGCAGCCAAGAACCTAGCGGGAGTGGCTCCTTCTACGAGCAGTACTTC. Translating gives CASSQEPSGSGSFYEQYF.

This clonotype appeared a few times. The CDR3 DNA reads as TGTGCCAGCAGTGCCTTCAGGGAGAAGGAGTTCTTC. Amino acid sequence: CASSAFREKEFF. The chain is built from TRBV6-6 and TRBJ2-1; D may match TRBD1 or TRBD2 (5 bases each). Germline V CDR1 and CDR2: MNHNY, SVGAGI (reference sequence). Trimming shortened V by 5 bases and J by 14 bases, and 16 bases separated the two germline ends. This CDR3 has 12 amino acids.

Note on this clonotype: At one end, the junction sequence differs from germline, possibly due to a read error. This rearrangement joins TRBV23-1 to TRBJ2-7, with 7 bases fitting TRBD2. TRBV23-1 counts as an open reading frame of uncertain function. This CDR3 comprises 16 residues. CDR3 DNA: TGTGTCAGCAGTCACCACCTAGCGGCCCCCGGTAGGGAGCAGTACTTC. Translated, it gives CVSSHHLAAPGREQYF.

The gene calls are TRBV20-1 and TRBJ2-3; D uncertain. Germline assignment: CDR1 DFQATT and CDR2 SNEGSKA (reference sequence). The CDR3 loop spans 13 amino acids. Between the trimmed V and J ends, which lost 1 base and 2 bases, there was a span of 7 bases. Written as DNA, the CDR3 is TGCAGTGCTAGAGTCCTGTCCACAGATACGCAGTATTTT. This encodes CSARVLSTDTQYF.

This clonotype was seen ten or more times. The J gene is TRBJ2-7, the V gene TRBV2, with D perhaps matching TRBD1 (6 bases). V was shortened by 8 bases and J by 3 bases, with 14 bases between the two germline ends. This CDR3 comprises 13 residues. Germline V gives CDR1 SNHLY, CDR2 FYNNEI. DNA for the CDR3: TGTGCCAGCGTGGGACATAGCGTCTACGAGCAGTACTTC. As protein: CASVGHSVYEQYF.

The chain couples TRBV7-2 to TRBJ2-3; no clear D. The V and J ends lost 3 bases and 7 bases respectively, with 8 bases between them. The CDR3 consists of 12 residues. Germline values: CDR1 SGHTA, CDR2 FQGNSA. CDR3 coding DNA: TGTGCCAGCAGCTTTGAGGAGAATACGCAGTATTTT. Translated: CASSFEENTQYF.

Ten or more counts support this clonotype. J is TRBJ2-5 and V is TRBV10-3; 16 bases are a match to TRBD2. After removal of 2 bases from V and 3 bases from J, the junction contained 3 bases not matched to a gene. This CDR3 spans 17 amino acids. CDR1 is ENHRY and CDR2 is SYGVKD in the germline V gene. The CDR3 spells CAISEGTSGRAEETQYF. Here the CDR3 DNA reads TGTGCCATCAGTGAGGGGACTAGCGGGAGGGCCGAAGAGACCCAGTACTTC.

The rearrangement uses TRBV7-6 and TRBJ2-3; the match to TRBD1 covers 8 bases. Germline lookup yields CDR1 SGHVS and CDR2 FNYEAQ. The CDR3 spans 14 residues. V gave up 3 bases and J gave up 5 bases; unmatched junction bases: 4. As DNA, the CDR3 is TGTGCCAGCAGCTTCAGGGGGCATGAAGATACGCAGTATTTT. Translated, it gives CASSFRGHEDTQYF.